These 4 T cell receptor beta chains originate from one sample sequenced in a study of CD8+ T cells in alopecia areata. Sequencing used cDNA as its template, made by extracting RNA and reverse transcribing it. Sequenced by immunoSEQ multiplex PCR; TCRdb stores in-frame clones only, minus some. The sample is made up of about 270,000 clones, none counted only once. CD4, CD8alpha, NKG2D, NKG2ACE and other markers guided sorting of pooled cutaneous lymph node cells. Sequenced material: CD4+ T cells sorted from a lymph node. The receptor set was obtained from a C3H/HeJ mouse with alopecia areata. The mice in this strain carry MHC haplotype H2-k.

This clone was counted between two and nine times. These gene names are mouse names. Partial CDR3 DNA: TGCACCTGCAGTGAGGGGACTGGCCTGAGCTCCTAT. As protein: CTCSEGTGLSSY. The CDR3 in full is CTCSEGTGLSSYEQYF. The genes are TRBV1 and TRBJ2-7; TRBD2 matches 8 bases. Sequencing ends 4 residues short of the CDR3 end; the germline J gene provides the rest. This CDR3 has 16 residues. The germline gives CDR1 NSQYPW, CDR2 LRSPGD (reference sequence). The J segment lost 0 bases and the V segment lost 4 bases, leaving 8 bases of the junction unmatched.

To note about this clone: Gene and germline names: mouse. Additional DNA sequences in this sample encode the identical CDR3. The CDR3 loop reads CASSEGQGNTGQLYF. CDR3 bases read: TGTGCCAGCAGTGAAGGACAGGGAAACACCGGG. The chain joins TRBV13-1 to TRBJ2-2; 8 bases agree with TRBD1. The sequenced fragment ends 4 residues before the CDR3 boundary, so the rest is inferred from the germline J gene. In germline, CDR1 is NSHNY, CDR2 SYGAGN. V trimming: 2 bases; J trimming: 1 base; junction bases outside the gene matches: 1. The CDR3 extends over 15 amino acids.

This clone was counted between two and nine times. Mouse germline and gene names are used. From the germline J gene comes the end of the CDR3, since the read stops 4 residues before it. The chain uses TRBV29 and TRBJ2-1, with a weak D call TRBD1 (6 bases). Germline CDR1 is MSHET and CDR2 is SYDVDS. The V gene lost 2 bases and the J gene lost 1 base, with 9 bases spanning the gap. This CDR3 is built from 15 residues. The CDR3 loop reads CASSLRQGNYAEQFF. CDR3 bases read: TGTGCTAGCAGTTTAAGGCAGGGGAACTATGCT. Full variable domain (rest looked up from reference TRBV29 and TRBJ2-1): DMKVTQMPRYLIKRMGENVLLECGQDMSHETMYWYRQDPGLGLQLIYISYDVDSNSEGDIPKGYRVSRKKREHFSLILDSAKTNQTSVYFCASSLRQGNYAEQFFGPGTRLTVL.

To note about this clone: These gene names are mouse names. The sequenced fragment ends 4 residues before the CDR3 boundary, so the rest is inferred from the germline J gene. The chain couples TRBV13-3 to TRBJ2-5, with D tentatively TRBD1 (6 bases). The germline V and J ends were trimmed by 4 bases and 2 bases, with 8 bases remaining between them. This CDR3 has 13 residues. The germline CDR1 and CDR2 sequences are NNHDY and SYVADS. The CDR3 spells CASSFRGQDTQYF. Incomplete CDR3 DNA: TGTGCCAGCAGTTTCAGGGGCCAAGAC.